This TCR beta chain was obtained from a study of molecular identifiers for immune sequencing clone quantification. As for the study in general: In replicates, RNA from 20,000 or 100,000 naive CD8 cells was split five ways, four sequenced.

This clonotype was counted many times. TCRdb called the PCR reads again in MiXCR, with one record for every CDR3 protein. This sample carries about 630,000 distinct CDR3 sequences, about 25% of them seen once, and the ten largest clones take about 0.8%. The CDR3 sequence is 16 residues long. The germline CDR1 and CDR2 sequences are DFQATT and SNEGSKA (reference sequence). Trimming cost V 2 bases and J 2 bases; bases outside gene matches: 11. This sequence was found in a human donor in good health. Some libraries in this study had Jurkat cell RNA spiked in. The V call is TRBV20-1, the J call TRBJ1-1, with TRBD1 matching 7 bases. Sequenced: naive CD8+ T cells from blood, with Jurkat cell RNA spiked in. The subset denotes: FACS-sorted CD8+CD4-CCR7+CD45RA+ naive T cells. The CDR3 region is CSARSAPTGLNTEAFF. The DNA for the CDR3 is TGCAGTGCTAGATCCGCCCCGACAGGGTTAAACACTGAAGCTTTCTTT.